This TCR beta chain was recorded in a study of shared clonotypes between healthy human individuals. Profiled with immunoSEQ multiplex PCR; TCRdb holds only in-frame clones, not every one. The table records under 2,500,000 clones, approximately 94% of them present only once. The CDR3 spans 14 residues. Trimming took 7 bases from V and 0 from J, leaving 12 bases between them. Germline assignment: CDR1 LNHDA and CDR2 SQIVND (reference sequence). Sample: naive CD4+ T cells sorted from blood. The subset: CD45RA+ positively selected. This TCR was sampled from a man between 18 and 29 years old in good health. V gene TRBV19 combines with J gene TRBJ1-2, with a weak D call TRBD1 (5 bases). CDR3 bases: TGTGCCAGTAACCCCCAGGGAGCTAACTATGGCTACACCTTC. Protein: CASNPQGANYGYTF.